This TCR beta chain was found in a study of T cell responses to AZD1222 COVID-19 vaccine. This CDR3 region has 16 residues. Per germline, CDR1 MNHEY and CDR2 SVGAGI. V lost 0 bases and J lost 2; bases outside the gene matches: 7. Assay used: immunoSEQ multiplex PCR; TCRdb lists only in-frame clones, some missing. The table has 75,000 to 90,000 clones, approximately 90% seen once. Material: peripheral blood, obtained 28 days after the second AZD1222 dose. The V gene is TRBV6-5, the J gene TRBJ2-7; TRBD2 matches 7 bases. The sequence was collected from an adult who received the AZD1222 COVID-19 vaccine. CDR3 in amino acids: CASSYSGSGTPYEQYF. CDR3 DNA sequence: TGTGCCAGCAGTTACTCAGGCAGCGGGACTCCCTACGAGCAGTACTTC.